Below are 15 T cell receptor beta chains sequenced from a single sample in a study of memory CD4+ T cells and cytomegalovirus serostatus. Data came from immunoSEQ multiplex PCR; TCRdb stores just in-frame clones and leaves some out. The sample gives 48,000 or so clones, 78% of which show up once; 0.75% to 0.9% is in the top ten. The sort gate was single viable CD3+CD4+CD8-CD45RO+ cells for memory CD4+ T cells. Material for sequencing was memory CD4+ T cells from blood. These receptors originate from an adult in good health and CMV-seronegative.

This chain uses TRBV28 with TRBJ1-2; unclear D gene. The germline gives CDR1 MDHEN, CDR2 SYDVKM. The CDR3 has 14 residues. Trimming took off 8 bases at V and 6 bases at J, with 19 bases between the two ends. The CDR3 region has the DNA TGTGCCAGCCTCGAGGCCAAACAGCGCAATGGCTACACCTTC. This gives the protein CASLEAKQRNGYTF.

This chain joins TRBV6-1 and TRBJ1-5; 8 positions agree with TRBD1. Unmatched junction bases numbered 9, after V lost 1 base and J lost 7 bases. This CDR3 region has 16 residues. Germline CDR1 MNHNS, CDR2 SASEGT. CDR3 sequence reads: CASSEEVGQGYQPQHF. Here the CDR3 DNA reads TGTGCCAGCAGTGAAGAGGTCGGACAGGGTTACCAGCCCCAGCATTTT.

The CDR3 nucleotides read TGTGCCAGCAGTTTGACACCCAGCAATCAGCCCCAGCATTTT. Protein product: CASSLTPSNQPQHF. V and J are TRBV28 and TRBJ1-5, with unresolved D. The CDR3 has 14 residues. Germline-derived CDR1 and CDR2 are MDHEN and SYDVKM. V was pared by 3 bases and J by 1 base, with 7 bases between.

The chain carries TRBV5-4 and TRBJ1-1; D is unclear. This CDR3 spans 14 amino acids. Germline V gene sequence: CDR1 SGHNT, CDR2 YYREEE (reference sequence). Trimming cost V 4 bases and J 1 base, with 11 bases left between them. The CDR3 DNA follows: TGTGCCAGCAGCCTCGCATCAGGGAACACTGAAGCTTTCTTT. It specifies CASSLASGNTEAFF.

This sequence joins TRBV13 and TRBJ1-2; D might be TRBD1 (5 bases). V lost 5 bases and J 5 bases, leaving 9 bases between the germline ends. Germline loops: CDR1 PRHDT, CDR2 FYEKMQ (reference sequence). CDR3 length equals 12 residues. CDR3 in amino acids: CASSQTEYGYTF. For the CDR3, the DNA is TGTGCCAGCAGCCAGACAGAATATGGCTACACCTTC.

The V and J genes are TRBV18 and TRBJ2-2, with 10 bases identical to TRBD2. Per the germline V gene, CDR1 is KGHSH and CDR2 is LQKENI. The CDR3 extends over 17 amino acids. J gave up 2 bases and V 2 bases, and 5 bases lay outside the gene matches. The CDR3 region is CASSPVASGSNTGELFF. CDR3 bases: TGTGCCAGCTCACCAGTAGCTAGCGGGAGCAACACCGGGGAGCTGTTTTTT. The full variable domain, its missing parts supplied by reference TRBV18 and TRBJ2-2, is NAGVMQNPRHLVRRRGQEARLRCSPMKGHSHVYWYRQLPEEGLKFMVYLQKENIIDESGMPKERFSAEFPKEGPSILRIQQVVRGDSAAYFCASSPVASGSNTGELFFGEGSRLTVL.

The chain has TRBV5-1 and TRBJ1-1, with TRBD1 as a possible D gene (6 bases). There are 16 residues in the CDR3. The germline V gene has CDR1 SGHRS and CDR2 YFSETQ. Deletions cut 4 bases from V and 4 bases from J, with 20 bases between. CDR3 coding DNA: TGCGCCAGCAGCGCTGGAAACAGGGAGGTAGGCACTGAAGCTTTCTTT. Its translation: CASSAGNREVGTEAFF.

The chain has TRBV6-1 and TRBJ1-2; 9 nucleotides match TRBD1. With 1 base clipped from V and 3 bases from J, the junction kept 9 bases outside the gene matches. The CDR3 contains 17 residues. The germline V gene has CDR1 MNHNS and CDR2 SASEGT. This chain's CDR3 is CASSEGMGRTGDYGYTF. CDR3 DNA: TGTGCCAGCAGTGAAGGGATGGGGAGGACAGGGGACTATGGCTACACCTTC.

V gene TRBV5-6 combines with J gene TRBJ1-2; a weak D match, TRBD1 (5 bases). The CDR3 covers 16 residues. CDR1 and CDR2 (germline): SGHDT, YYEEEE. Trimming removed 4 bases from V and 0 bases from J, with 16 bases in between. The CDR3 DNA reads as TGTGCCAGCAGCGTGGGACCTGCTATCACTAACTATGGCTACACCTTC. Translated, it gives CASSVGPAITNYGYTF.

This clone was detected once. V and J are TRBV15 and TRBJ2-1; 11 positions match TRBD1. CDR1 is LNHNV and CDR2 is YYDKDF in the germline V gene (reference sequence). V lost 0 bases and J lost 16; bases outside the gene matches: 5. The CDR3 spans 13 residues. The CDR3 coding sequence is TGTGCCACCAGCAGAGAGACGGACAGGGGGCGCTTCTTC. This codes for CATSRETDRGRFF.

This clone has a handful of counts. This rearrangement joins TRBV11-2 to TRBJ1-5; 7 bases agree with TRBD1. The germline CDR1 and CDR2 sequences are SGHAT and FQNNGV. J gave up 5 bases and V 4 bases, and 5 bases lay outside the gene matches. The CDR3 runs to 14 residues. Here the CDR3 DNA reads TGTGCCAGCAGCTCCGGGACAGTTTATCAGCCCCAGCATTTT. Its protein product is CASSSGTVYQPQHF. The variable domain in full, completed from reference TRBV11-2 and TRBJ1-5, reads EAGVAQSPRYKIIEKRQSVAFWCNPISGHATLYWYQQILGQGPKLLIQFQNNGVVDDSQLPKDRFSAERLKGVDSTLKIQPAKLEDSAVYLCASSSGTVYQPQHFGDGTRLSIL.

The rearrangement joins TRBV2 to TRBJ2-7; D tentatively fits TRBD1 or TRBD2 (6 bases each). The CDR3 length is 14 residues. The V gene's germline CDR1 is SNHLY and CDR2 FYNNEI. Trimming took 4 bases from V and 3 from J, leaving 13 bases between them. CDR3 sequence reads: CASSGGRGGYEQYF. In DNA, the CDR3 is TGTGCCAGCAGTGGGGGCAGGGGAGGCTACGAGCAGTACTTC.

This chain joins TRBV7-2 and TRBJ1-5; D possibly corresponds to TRBD1 (5 bases). Trimming took off 1 base at V and 4 bases at J, with 11 bases between the two ends. CDR1 is SGHTA and CDR2 is FQGNSA in the germline V gene. The CDR3 length is 15 residues. CDR3 residues: CASSLGTPGNQPQHF. The CDR3 nucleotides read TGTGCCAGCAGCTTAGGTACCCCAGGGAATCAGCCCCAGCATTTT.

This sequence joins TRBV7-9 and TRBJ2-1; D call uncertain. This CDR3 region has 14 residues. Germline-derived CDR1 and CDR2 are SEHNR and FQNEAQ (reference sequence). Trimming removed 3 bases from V and 0 bases from J, with 6 bases in between. The CDR3: CASSFLSSYNEQFF. The DNA for the CDR3 is TGTGCCAGCAGCTTCCTCAGCTCCTACAATGAGCAGTTCTTC.

The J gene is TRBJ1-5, the V gene TRBV10-2; unclear D gene. CDR3 length: 14 amino acids. Trimming shortened V by 7 bases and J by 3 bases, and 13 bases separated the two germline ends. Germline V gene lookup returns CDR1 WSHSY and CDR2 SAAADI. CDR3 coding DNA: TGCGCCAGCACCGGGTCTAACTCCAATCAGCCCCAGCATTTT. Translation: CASTGSNSNQPQHF.